This paragraph reports one TCR beta chain. V shed 4 bases and J 4 bases; nucleotides not matched to a gene: 7. Germline values: CDR1 KGHSH, CDR2 LQKENI. The CDR3 is 16 amino acids. Some clones are missing from TCRdb's copy, which holds only in-frame ones; the method was immunoSEQ multiplex PCR. The sample contains about 78,000 clones, 84% of which appear only once. This sample is drawn from a study of blood T cell repertoires in COVID-19. The sequencing input was peripheral blood. The J gene is TRBJ2-3, the V gene TRBV18; the match to TRBD1 covers 11 bases. The TCR was taken from a man aged 50-59 years with acute or convalescent COVID-19. The chain's CDR3 is CASSRLRDRGADTQYF. CDR3 DNA: TGTGCCAGCTCACGTCTCCGGGACAGGGGGGCAGATACGCAGTATTTT.